Described below is a single T cell receptor beta chain sequence and its context. V was pared by 6 bases and J by 11 bases, with 23 bases between. This CDR3 is built from 15 residues. TCR beta cDNA was reverse-transcribed from about 500 ng of total RNA. The reaction used a constant-region primer and ProtoScript II reverse transcriptase. Researchers made the TCR beta libraries by running three nested multiplex PCR rounds with slightly modified ARM-PCR. A C-beta reverse primer was combined with TRBV1-TRBV30 forward primers in the first two PCR rounds, and each round had 10 cycles. In TCRdb, the multiplex PCR reads were re-called with MiXCR into one record per CDR3 protein. This sample has approximately 110,000 distinct CDR3 sequences, with roughly 80% found just once. The approximately 20-31 mg bulk tissue piece was not sorted before simultaneous RNA and DNA extraction. Five discrete regions of every tumor underwent sampling.

The sample originates from a study of tumor-infiltrating lymphocytes in primary liver carcinoma. The sequenced sample consisted of liver tumor tissue from sampling region 3. Indicated subset: tumor region T3, left-lateral pole. This chain uses TRBV12-3 or TRBV12-4 with TRBJ1-5; D is perhaps TRBD1 (6 bases). This TCR derives from a middle-aged man with primary liver carcinoma and hepatitis B virus infection. In DNA, the CDR3 is TGTGCCAGCAGCTCCGGGCAGGGGCTGAGGCTGACCCAGCATTTT. As protein: CASSSGQGLRLTQHF.